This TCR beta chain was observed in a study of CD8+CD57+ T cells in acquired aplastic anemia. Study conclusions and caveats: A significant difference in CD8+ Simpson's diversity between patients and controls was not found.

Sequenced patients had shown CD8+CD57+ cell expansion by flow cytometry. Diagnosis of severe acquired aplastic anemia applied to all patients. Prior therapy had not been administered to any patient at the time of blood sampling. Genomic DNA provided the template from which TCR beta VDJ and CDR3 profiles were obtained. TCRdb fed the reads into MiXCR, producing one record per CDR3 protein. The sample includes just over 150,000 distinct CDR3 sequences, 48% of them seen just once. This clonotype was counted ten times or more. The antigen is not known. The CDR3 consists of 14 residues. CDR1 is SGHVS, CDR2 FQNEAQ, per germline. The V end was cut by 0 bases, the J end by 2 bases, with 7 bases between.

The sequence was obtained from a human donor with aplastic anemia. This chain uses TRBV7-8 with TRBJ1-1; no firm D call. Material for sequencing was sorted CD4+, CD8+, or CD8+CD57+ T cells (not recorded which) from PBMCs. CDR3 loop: CASSLAVRNTEAFF. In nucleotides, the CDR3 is TGTGCCAGCAGCTTAGCGGTCAGAAACACTGAAGCTTTCTTT.